A single sample gave rise to the 17 T cell receptor beta chains below, sequenced in a study of spatial heterogeneity in lung cancer. Whole-study results and caveats: The number of expanded tumor alpha and beta chains correlated with mutation number.

TCRdb independently ran MiXCR on the 5' RACE reads; one entry per CDR3 protein. The data show thousands of distinct CDR3 sequences, with roughly an eighth seen just once and around 15% held by the top ten. These TCRs' antigens remain unknown. Time point noted: sample taken at primary tumor resection. This specimen was lung tumor tissue, taken at surgery. The receptor set was obtained from a male donor with early-stage non-small cell lung cancer.

This clonotype was seen many times. V and J are TRBV10-3 and TRBJ2-4; 9 positions agree with TRBD2. Germline V gives CDR1 ENHRY, CDR2 SYGVKD. V shed 5 bases, J shed 1 base, and the junction held 15 bases outside the gene matches. The CDR3 loop spans 19 amino acids. CDR3 sequence: CAISPTWGAGGSAKNIQYF. The CDR3, as DNA: TGTGCCATCAGTCCAACATGGGGAGCGGGAGGTTCGGCCAAAAACATTCAGTACTTC.

By its share, this clonotype is medium-sized. The chain employs TRBV5-1 and TRBJ2-5; 7 nucleotides line up with TRBD2. J was trimmed by 9 bases and V by 0 bases; bases with no gene match: 11. The CDR3 contains 15 residues. The germline CDR1 and CDR2 sequences are SGHRS and YFSETQ. The CDR3 bases are TGCGCCAGCAGCTTGGATAAAGGGGCTGGGAGGGCCCAGTACTTC. This codes for CASSLDKGAGRAQYF.

In its sample, this clonotype was seen many times. The gene calls are TRBV20-1 and TRBJ1-1; D unresolved. Germline CDR1 is DFQATT and CDR2 is SNEGSKA (reference sequence). The length of the CDR3 is 13 residues. V lost 3 bases to trimming and J lost 5 bases, with 13 bases between them. The CDR3 bases are TGCAGTGCTAGTACAATGGTCAATACTGAAGCTTTCTTT. Translation: CSASTMVNTEAFF.

By proportion, this clonotype is medium-sized. CDR3: CASSLNNRGAFF. The CDR3 region has the DNA TGTGCCAGCAGCTTAAATAACCGTGGGGCTTTCTTT. The chain employs TRBV5-6 and TRBJ1-1; no firm D call. V was cut by 2 bases and J by 11 bases, with 13 bases left in between. Germline V lookup: CDR1 SGHDT, CDR2 YYEEEE. The CDR3 is 12 amino acids.

This clonotype appeared many times. This chain uses TRBV29-1 with TRBJ2-3, with 16 bases identical to TRBD2. The junction had 2 bases not matched to a gene; V was cut back by 7 bases and J by 4 bases. The germline V gene has CDR1 SQVTM and CDR2 ANQGSEA. This CDR3 region has 14 residues. The CDR3 nucleotides read TGCAGCGCTGGGACTAGCGGGAGGGCAGATACGCAGTATTTT. Residues: CSAGTSGRADTQYF.

This clonotype was seen many times. The V call is TRBV10-3, the J call TRBJ2-3; 10 positions match TRBD1. CDR3 size: 17 residues. J lost 6 bases, V lost 10 bases, and 19 bases had no gene match. CDR1 and CDR2 from the germline V gene are ENHRY and SYGVKD. Here the CDR3 DNA reads TGTGCCACGACTAATTCCCGCGGGACAGGGGATTTCGATACGCAGTATTTT. This encodes CATTNSRGTGDFDTQYF.

This clonotype was seen repeatedly, ten times or more. This chain joins TRBV12-3 or TRBV12-4 and TRBJ2-7; the D is unclear. The germline V and J ends were trimmed by 3 bases and 3 bases, with 6 bases remaining between them. The CDR3 is 12 amino acids. This CDR3 reads CASSFSGYEQYF. As DNA, the CDR3 is TGTGCCAGCAGTTTTTCGGGCTACGAGCAGTACTTC.

This chain joins TRBV29-1 and TRBJ2-1, with 9 bases that match TRBD2. From germline, CDR1 is SQVTM and CDR2 ANQGSEA. Trimming removed 7 bases from V and 5 bases from J; junction bases left unmatched: 3. This CDR3 has 12 amino acids. DNA for the CDR3: TGCAGCGCTAGCGGGGACCACAATGAGCAGTTCTTC. The encoded protein is CSASGDHNEQFF.

There are many counts of this clonotype. This sequence joins TRBV20-1 and TRBJ2-7; 11 nucleotides align to TRBD2. The CDR3 sequence is 14 residues long. Germline V CDR1 and CDR2: DFQATT, SNEGSKA (reference sequence). The V and J ends lost 3 bases and 1 base, in that order; junction bases with no gene match: 2. This chain's CDR3 is CSARGTSGSYEQYF. The DNA for the CDR3 is TGCAGTGCTAGGGGGACTAGCGGTTCCTACGAGCAGTACTTC.

This clonotype ranks as medium-sized (0.01 to 0.1%). V and J are TRBV28 and TRBJ2-5; 7 bases align to TRBD1. Germline CDR1 reads MDHEN; CDR2 reads SYDVKM. Unmatched junction bases numbered 17, after V lost 6 bases and J lost 1 base. The CDR3 has 18 residues. DNA of the CDR3: TGTGCCAGCAGATTGGGACAGTTTCTGTCCTCTATCCAAGAGACCCAGTACTTC. As protein: CASRLGQFLSSIQETQYF.

The table lists this clonotype with many counts. The rearrangement links TRBV29-1 to TRBJ2-7; TRBD2 matches at 9 bases. V trimming: 6 bases; J trimming: 2 bases; junction bases outside the gene matches: 8. The CDR3 covers 14 residues. From germline, CDR1 is SQVTM and CDR2 ANQGSEA. DNA for the CDR3: TGCAGCGTCCGACTAGCGGCCAGCGCCTACGAGCAGTACTTC. Protein: CSVRLAASAYEQYF.

This clonotype was seen repeatedly, ten times or more. In DNA, the CDR3 is TGTGCCAGCAGCCAAGGTACTACTAGCGGATACACCGGGGAGCTGTTTTTT. Its protein product is CASSQGTTSGYTGELFF. The chain is built from TRBV3-1 and TRBJ2-2; 8 nucleotides match TRBD2. The V and J ends lost 1 base and 3 bases, in that order; junction bases with no gene match: 7. The CDR3 is 17 amino acids. Germline CDR1 LGHDT, CDR2 YNNKEL (reference sequence).

This clonotype was observed many times. The chain carries TRBV19 and TRBJ2-7; 12 bases map to TRBD1. The CDR3 spans 14 residues. The germline V gene encodes CDR1 LNHDA and CDR2 SQIVND (reference sequence). J was trimmed by 2 bases and V by 6 bases; bases with no gene match: 2. CDR3 protein: CASSGTGGTYEQYF. The CDR3 DNA reads TGTGCCAGTAGCGGGACAGGGGGCACCTACGAGCAGTACTTC.

This clonotype was seen repeatedly, ten times or more. CDR3 in amino acids: CSASFNTGELFF. In DNA form, the CDR3 reads TGCAGTGCTAGCTTCAACACCGGGGAGCTGTTTTTT. This chain links TRBV20-1 with TRBJ2-2; D is unresolved. Trimming took off 3 bases at V and 2 bases at J, with 4 bases between the two ends. The length of the CDR3 is 12 residues. Germline V lookup: CDR1 DFQATT, CDR2 SNEGSKA (reference sequence).

J is TRBJ1-2 and V is TRBV29-1; possibly TRBD1 for D (6 bases). Trimming stripped 1 base from V and 4 bases from J, with 10 bases between. The CDR3 runs to 13 residues. In germline, CDR1 is SQVTM, CDR2 ANQGSEA. The CDR3: CSVEAGEAYGYTF. The DNA for the CDR3 is TGCAGCGTTGAAGCAGGGGAGGCCTATGGCTACACCTTC.

This clonotype was seen at least ten times. The chain combines TRBV27 with TRBJ2-3, with D perhaps matching TRBD2 (5 bases). V lost 2 bases, J lost 4 bases, and 19 bases lay in between. The CDR3 consists of 17 residues. The germline CDR1 and CDR2 sequences are MNHEY and SMNVEV (reference sequence). The CDR3 nucleotides read TGTGCCAGCAGTTTAACGGTACTTTTAGGGAGTGCAGATACGCAGTATTTT. This gives the protein CASSLTVLLGSADTQYF.

V usage is TRBV4-1 and J usage is TRBJ1-5; 7 nucleotides align to TRBD1. This CDR3 region has 14 residues. V lost 3 bases and J lost 4; bases outside the gene matches: 3. CDR1 is MGHRA, CDR2 YSYEKL, per germline. The CDR3 loop reads CASSQRTGNQPQHF. In DNA form, the CDR3 reads TGCGCCAGCAGCCAGAGGACAGGAAATCAGCCCCAGCATTTT.